This T cell receptor (beta chain) was documented in a study of beta chain features in type 1 diabetes. Study-level results: Naive, central memory and Treg TCRB repertoires appeared more alike in patients than in healthy donors. In every one of the four CD4+ subsets, TCRB CDR3s were moderately but significantly shorter in Type 1 diabetes patients.

Sequenced material consisted of expressed TCRB transcripts (all of the isolated RNA was reverse transcribed). This table comes from immunoSEQ multiplex PCR, and its TCRdb copy is limited to in-frame clones, with some not included. Seen here are around 110,000 clones, roughly 15% observed once, and the top ten hold 2.3%. Trimming removed 3 bases from V and 3 bases from J, with 8 bases in between. There are 13 residues in the CDR3. Germline lookup yields CDR1 KGHSY and CDR2 FQNENV. This clone was picked up a small number of times. Its cognate antigen is unknown. The sample taken for sequencing was central memory CD4+ T cells from blood. V and J are TRBV16 and TRBJ1-1; no clear D gene. The TCR sequence derives from a man aged 25-40 years with type 1 diabetes. CDR3 protein: CASSQSRDTEAFF. CDR3 sequence (DNA): TGTGCCAGCAGCCAGAGCAGAGACACTGAAGCTTTCTTT.